These 26 T cell receptor beta chains were sequenced from one sample in a study of blood T cell repertoires in COVID-19. Using immunoSEQ multiplex PCR, the repertoire was profiled, and TCRdb retains in-frame clones only, with some absent. Counted here are roughly 150,000 clones, about 85% occurring once; the ten biggest clones make up approximately 4.3%. What was sequenced was PBMCs or T cells enriched from blood (not recorded which). These receptors all come from a woman aged 40 to 50 who had been exposed to COVID-19.

This clone came up a few times. V is TRBV29-1 and J is TRBJ2-3, with 7 bases aligning to TRBD2. This CDR3 spans 14 amino acids. Germline V gives CDR1 SQVTM, CDR2 ANQGSEA. V trimming: 6 bases; J trimming: 3 bases; junction bases outside the gene matches: 9. In nucleotides, the CDR3 is TGCAGCGTAAGCGGCGGGAGAAAGACAGATACGCAGTATTTT. Protein: CSVSGGRKTDTQYF.

The chain uses TRBV6-5 and TRBJ1-2; 7 bases are a match to TRBD1. The CDR3 length is 15 residues. The germline V gene has CDR1 MNHEY and CDR2 SVGAGI. V trimming: 4 bases; J trimming: 4 bases; junction bases outside the gene matches: 9. The CDR3 loop is CASSSLGTASYGYTF. The DNA for the CDR3 is TGTGCCAGCAGTTCTTTAGGGACAGCGTCCTATGGCTACACCTTC.

The chain uses TRBV4-3 and TRBJ2-7; 8 bases fit TRBD1. Looked up from germline, CDR1 is LGHNA and CDR2 is YSLEER. CDR3 size: 14 residues. After removal of 3 bases from V and 5 bases from J, the junction contained 6 bases not matched to a gene. CDR3 nucleotide sequence: TGCGCCAGCAGCCAGGACAGGGTCCCCGACGAGCAGTACTTC. Its protein is CASSQDRVPDEQYF.

This clone was counted only a few times. This chain links TRBV7-9 with TRBJ1-4; possible D gene TRBD1, 5 bases. Germline V gene sequence: CDR1 SEHNR, CDR2 FQNEAQ (reference sequence). The CDR3 contains 15 residues. The V gene lost 5 bases and the J gene lost 0 bases, with 10 bases spanning the gap. CDR3 nucleotide sequence: TGTGCCAGCAGCCCACAGGCTGCAACTAATGAAAAACTGTTTTTT. It translates to CASSPQAATNEKLFF.

V and J are TRBV28 and TRBJ1-1; 7 bases fit TRBD1. The CDR3 spans 14 residues. The junction had 8 bases not matched to a gene; V was cut back by 6 bases and J by 4 bases. CDR1 and CDR2 from the germline V gene are MDHEN and SYDVKM. The CDR3 DNA sequence: TGTGCCAGCAGGCTCCTTAACAGGGGCACTGAAGCTTTCTTT. Translating gives CASRLLNRGTEAFF.

V and J are TRBV21-1 and TRBJ2-1; the table's D call TRBD1 went unverified against the DNA. TRBV21-1 is an annotated pseudogene. The CDR3 runs to 14 residues. CDR3 DNA sequence: TGTGCCAGCATTCCCGGGACAGGGCCGCTGGAGCAGTTCTTC. Its translation is CASIPGTGPLEQFF.

About this clone itself: The sample carries other DNA sequences with the same CDR3. J is TRBJ1-2 and V is TRBV19; no clear D gene. The germline V gene has CDR1 LNHDA and CDR2 SQIVND (reference sequence). Trimming took off 6 bases at V and 2 bases at J, with 4 bases between the two ends. CDR3 size: 11 residues. CDR3 nucleotide sequence: TGTGCCAGTAGCGAGAACTATGGCTACACCTTC. Protein: CASSENYGYTF. Filled out from reference TRBV19 and TRBJ1-2, the complete variable domain reads DGGITQSPKYLFRKEGQNVTLSCEQNLNHDAMYWYRQDPGQGLRLIYYSQIVNDFQKGDIAEGYSVSREKKESFPLTVTSAQKNPTAFYLCASSENYGYTFGSGTRLTVV.

The rearrangement uses TRBV4-1 and TRBJ2-1; 8 bases map to TRBD2. Trimming removed 4 bases from V and 4 bases from J; junction bases left unmatched: 12. The CDR3 extends over 17 amino acids. Per the germline V gene, CDR1 is MGHRA and CDR2 is YSYEKL. CDR3: CASSLRSAGVTYNEQFF. The CDR3 DNA is TGCGCCAGCAGCCTGCGCTCAGCGGGGGTCACTTACAATGAGCAGTTCTTC.

The chain joins TRBV28 to TRBJ1-1, with 10 bases fitting TRBD1. V gave up 5 bases and J gave up 0 bases; unmatched junction bases: 21. Germline V gene sequence: CDR1 MDHEN, CDR2 SYDVKM. This CDR3 is 21 amino acids long. Here the CDR3 reads CASSLPLGQRGQGGLNTEAFF. The DNA of the CDR3 is TGTGCCAGCAGTCTCCCTCTCGGTCAGCGAGGACAGGGGGGATTGAACACTGAAGCTTTCTTT.

The V call is TRBV19, the J call TRBJ2-5; D not certain. The CDR3 sequence is 13 residues long. Germline V gene sequence: CDR1 LNHDA, CDR2 SQIVND (reference sequence). V gave up 2 bases and J gave up 2 bases, with 6 bases separating them. The CDR3 region has the DNA TGTGCCAGTAGTATACGACTGCAAGAGACCCAGTACTTC. Encoded protein: CASSIRLQETQYF.

The V call is TRBV24-1, the J call TRBJ2-1, with 12 nucleotides matching TRBD2. This CDR3 region has 16 residues. Germline lookup yields CDR1 KGHDR and CDR2 SFDVKD. The V gene end was trimmed by 4 bases and the J gene end by 4 bases; junction bases not matched to a gene: 4. The CDR3 sequence is CATSDHGLAGYNEQFF. The CDR3 DNA reads TGTGCCACCAGTGACCATGGACTAGCGGGATACAATGAGCAGTTCTTC.

This chain joins TRBV5-6 and TRBJ2-5; the match to TRBD2 covers 8 bases. Germline V gives CDR1 SGHDT, CDR2 YYEEEE. The CDR3 loop spans 14 amino acids. Losses at the gene ends were 2 bases for V and 2 bases for J; bases not matched to a gene: 2. The CDR3 sequence: CASSFRLAQETQYF. DNA for the CDR3: TGTGCCAGCAGCTTTAGACTAGCGCAAGAGACCCAGTACTTC.

The rearrangement links TRBV29-1 to TRBJ2-1; TRBD2 is a possible D gene (5 bases). The CDR3 totals 15 residues. Trimming took off 5 bases at V and 2 bases at J, with 16 bases between the two ends. Germline lookup yields CDR1 SQVTM and CDR2 ANQGSEA. CDR3 amino acids: CSVNGLEEAYNEQFF. The CDR3 nucleotides read TGCAGCGTTAATGGGCTGGAGGAGGCCTACAATGAGCAGTTCTTC.

This clone is a singleton in its sample. The chain has TRBV5-1 and TRBJ2-7, with a possible D match to TRBD2 (5 bases). CDR1 and CDR2 from the germline V gene are SGHRS and YFSETQ. The CDR3 runs to 16 residues. The V and J ends lost 0 bases and 3 bases respectively, with 16 bases between them. The CDR3 here is CASSLAAGSLLYEQYF. The CDR3 coding sequence is TGCGCCAGCAGCTTGGCCGCGGGCAGCCTCCTCTACGAGCAGTACTTC.

The rearrangement links TRBV29-1 to TRBJ2-1; 8 nucleotides align to TRBD1. Unmatched junction bases numbered 5, after V lost 3 bases and J lost 1 base. This CDR3 comprises 15 residues. Germline V lookup: CDR1 SQVTM, CDR2 ANQGSEA. Written as DNA, the CDR3 is TGCAGCGTTGAGGGGACAGGCGATTCCTACAATGAGCAGTTCTTC. Protein product: CSVEGTGDSYNEQFF.

The chain uses TRBV19 and TRBJ2-7; D unresolved. The CDR3 length is 12 residues. The V gene lost 7 bases and the J gene lost 3 bases, with 10 bases spanning the gap. Looked up from germline, CDR1 is LNHDA and CDR2 is SQIVND (reference sequence). CDR3 protein: CASNEYGYEQYF. The DNA for the CDR3 is TGTGCCAGTAATGAGTATGGCTACGAGCAGTACTTC. The entire variable domain, with the rest obtained from reference TRBV19 and TRBJ2-7, is as follows: DGGITQSPKYLFRKEGQNVTLSCEQNLNHDAMYWYRQDPGQGLRLIYYSQIVNDFQKGDIAEGYSVSREKKESFPLTVTSAQKNPTAFYLCASNEYGYEQYFGPGTRLTVT.

CDR3 nucleotides: TGCAGCGTTGGTCGGACTAGGTACGAGCAGTTCTTC. This sequence encodes CSVGRTRYEQFF. The genes are TRBV29-1 and TRBJ2-1; 7 positions agree with TRBD2. The CDR3 runs to 12 residues. V shed 4 bases, J shed 10 bases, and the junction held 7 bases outside the gene matches. Germline CDR1 is SQVTM and CDR2 is ANQGSEA.

V is TRBV5-1 and J is TRBJ2-5; TRBD2 might be the D (6 bases). CDR3 length: 14 residues. Germline V CDR1 and CDR2: SGHRS, YFSETQ. Trimming cost V 3 bases and J 1 base, with 10 bases left between them. This CDR3 reads CASSWGSGQETQYF. The CDR3 DNA sequence: TGCGCCAGCAGCTGGGGTAGCGGCCAAGAGACCCAGTACTTC.

V gene TRBV27 combines with J gene TRBJ2-1; no definite D call. The germline gives CDR1 MNHEY, CDR2 SMNVEV (reference sequence). The CDR3 sequence is 13 residues long. V was shortened by 3 bases and J by 2 bases, with 5 bases between the two germline ends. This chain's CDR3 is CASSLETYNEQFF. Here the CDR3 DNA reads TGTGCCAGCAGTTTGGAGACCTACAATGAGCAGTTCTTC.

This chain uses TRBV6-2 or TRBV6-3 with TRBJ1-1; tentative D call: TRBD1 (5 bases). Trimming removed 5 bases at V and 1 base at J, with 17 bases between. Germline V CDR1 and CDR2: MNHEY, SVGEGT. CDR3 length: 16 residues. The CDR3 loop is CASSTRAGHRNTEAFF. For the CDR3, the DNA is TGTGCCAGCAGTACGCGAGCAGGGCACAGGAACACTGAAGCTTTCTTT.

This sequence joins TRBV19 and TRBJ1-2, with D hard to call. Between the trimmed V and J ends, which lost 0 bases and 5 bases, there was a span of 7 bases. The CDR3 spans 13 residues. The germline CDR1 and CDR2 sequences are LNHDA and SQIVND (reference sequence). CDR3 in amino acids: CASSIDGRYGYTF. CDR3 sequence (DNA): TGTGCCAGTAGTATAGATGGGAGGTATGGCTACACCTTC.

The rearrangement joins TRBV2 to TRBJ1-4; weak D call: TRBD1 (5 bases). V lost 3 bases to trimming and J lost 3 bases, with 8 bases between them. Germline V gene sequence: CDR1 SNHLY, CDR2 FYNNEI. The CDR3 length is 14 residues. The CDR3 coding sequence is TGTGCCAGCAGTGACGACAGCTCTAATGAAAAACTGTTTTTT. Amino acid sequence: CASSDDSSNEKLFF.

This clone is medium-sized within its sample. The genes are TRBV28 and TRBJ2-7; TRBD1 aligns across 11 bases. The V gene end was trimmed by 5 bases and the J gene end by 3 bases; junction bases not matched to a gene: 6. The germline V gene has CDR1 MDHEN and CDR2 SYDVKM. The CDR3 has 15 residues. CDR3 in amino acids: CASSNRDRGIYEQYF. The CDR3 DNA reads as TGTGCCAGCAGTAACCGGGACAGGGGGATCTACGAGCAGTACTTC. Full variable domain (outside the CDR3, taken from reference TRBV28 and TRBJ2-7): DVKVTQSSRYLVKRTGEKVFLECVQDMDHENMFWYRQDPGLGLRLIYFSYDVKMKEKGDIPEGYSVSREKKERFSLILESASTNQTSMYLCASSNRDRGIYEQYFGPGTRLTVT.

The rearrangement links TRBV4-3 to TRBJ2-1; 14 bases map to TRBD2. Per the germline V gene, CDR1 is LGHNA and CDR2 is YSLEER. V lost 4 bases, J lost 9 bases, and 11 bases stayed unmatched. The length of the CDR3 is 17 residues. CDR3 sequence: CASSPPGGLAGAIEQFF. The CDR3, as DNA: TGCGCCAGCAGCCCCCCGGGGGGACTAGCGGGAGCTATTGAGCAGTTCTTC.

This chain connects TRBV18 to TRBJ2-1, with 7 bases that match TRBD1. Losses at the gene ends were 3 bases for V and 9 bases for J; bases not matched to a gene: 11. Germline values: CDR1 KGHSH, CDR2 LQKENI. The CDR3 sequence is 15 residues long. CDR3 coding DNA: TGTGCCAGCTCACCCTCGACAGGGAGTCGGGGTGAGCAGTTCTTC. Translated: CASSPSTGSRGEQFF.

The rearrangement uses TRBV4-1 and TRBJ2-7, with 10 bases lining up with TRBD1. Germline-derived CDR1 and CDR2 are MGHRA and YSYEKL. CDR3 length: 15 amino acids. Trimming at V came to 4 bases and at J to 4 bases, leaving 7 bases not matched to a gene. CDR3 sequence (DNA): TGCGCCAGCAGCCGCTACGGGACAGGGGAGTACGAGCAGTACTTC. Translation gives CASSRYGTGEYEQYF.